This TCR beta chain comes out of a study of T cells in tuberculosis. Looking at the study overall: T cells were selected with CD1B tetramers loaded with glucose monomycolate.

After thawing and overnight rest, PBMC were stained with GMM-loaded CD1B tetramer, viability dye and anti-CD3 for sorting. CD1B tetramers were loaded with Rhodococcus equi-derived C32 glucose monomycolate. From each donor, 95,000 to 100,000 tetramer-negative cells were sorted. V lost 4 bases and J lost 1, with 11 bases in between. The CDR3 is 15 amino acids. CDR1 MGHRA and CDR2 YSYEKL come from the germline V gene. The assay was immunoSEQ multiplex PCR, and TCRdb's table has in-frame clones only and misses some. Of tens of thousands of clones listed, about four fifths are singletons. Sequencing was performed on CD1b-GMM tetramer-negative cells sorted from PBMCs. This TCR derives from an adult woman with latent tuberculosis. The chain carries TRBV4-1 and TRBJ1-3; D remains ambiguous. The CDR3 DNA is TGCGCCAGCAGCCCACTAGGACTTTCTGGAAACACCATATATTTT. This gives the protein CASSPLGLSGNTIYF.